This T cell receptor beta chain was sequenced in a study of control samples from healthy donors and cancer patients. Germline V gene lookup returns CDR1 SGHRS and CDR2 YFSETQ. The CDR3 runs to 14 residues. The V end was cut by 5 bases, the J end by 1 base, with 11 bases between. The assay was immunoSEQ multiplex PCR, and TCRdb's table has in-frame clones only and misses some. Counted here are approximately 160,000 clones, around 93% occurring once; the ten biggest clones make up approximately 4%. The rearrangement uses TRBV5-1 and TRBJ2-3; D possibly corresponds to TRBD1 (6 bases). This TCR was sampled from a woman aged 60 to 75 in good health. Specimen: blood. The CDR3 is CASRDQGRTDTQYF. Here the CDR3 DNA reads TGCGCCAGCAGGGATCAGGGGCGCACAGATACGCAGTATTTT.